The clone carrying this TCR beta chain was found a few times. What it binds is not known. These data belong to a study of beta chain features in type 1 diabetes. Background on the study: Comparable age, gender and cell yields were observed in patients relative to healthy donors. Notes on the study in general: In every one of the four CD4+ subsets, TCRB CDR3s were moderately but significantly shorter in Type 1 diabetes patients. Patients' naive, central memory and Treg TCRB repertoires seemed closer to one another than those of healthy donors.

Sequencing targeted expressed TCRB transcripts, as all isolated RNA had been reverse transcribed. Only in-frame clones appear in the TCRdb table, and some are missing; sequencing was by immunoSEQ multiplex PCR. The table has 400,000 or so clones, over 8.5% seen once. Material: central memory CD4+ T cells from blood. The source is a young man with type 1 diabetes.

The CDR3 DNA sequence: TGCGCCAGCAGCTTGCTGGGGACGCCGGGAGCCGGAAACACCATATATTTT. Translated: CASSLLGTPGAGNTIYF. The V and J genes are TRBV5-1 and TRBJ1-3, with a tentative D call TRBD1 (5 bases). Germline V gene sequence: CDR1 SGHRS, CDR2 YFSETQ. CDR3 length: 17 amino acids. V dropped 1 base and J dropped 4 bases, with 18 bases sitting between them.